Listed below are T cell receptor beta chains from one sample, sequenced in a study of shared clonotypes between healthy human individuals. The protocol was immunoSEQ multiplex PCR, while the TCRdb copy is restricted to in-frame clones and leaves out a portion. The sample consists of 2 million to 3 million clones, under 95% of them appearing once. The sample was naive CD4+ T cells from PBMCs. Receptor source: a man aged 18 to 29 in good health. Some clones in this sample may be carry-over from other donors' samples. CDR3s include the opening cysteine and the closing phenylalanine or tryptophan. Each record gives: CDR3 protein, CDR3 DNA, V gene, J gene, D gene, clone size. The D gene is left open where the match is weak. Clone size is shown for a subset of rows, as once, few, many or a class of expanded clone.

CASRPEIANYGYTF	TGTGCCAGCAGGCCCGAGATTGCCAACTATGGCTACACCTTC	TRBV6-6	TRBJ1-2	-	few
CASSVASPGPYEQYF	TGTGCCAGCAGCGTAGCGAGCCCCGGGCCCTACGAGCAGTACTTC	TRBV9	TRBJ2-7	-	-
CAISEYKEVKSNQPQHF	TGTGCCATCAGTGAGTACAAAGAAGTGAAGAGCAATCAGCCCCAGCATTTT	TRBV10-3	TRBJ1-5	-	-
CASSPGRNPSGELFF	TGTGCCAGCAGCCCAGGCCGGAATCCGTCCGGGGAGCTGTTTTTT	TRBV7-3	TRBJ2-2	-	-
CASSLGPTNTEAFF	TGCGCCAGCAGCTTGGGACCGACGAACACTGAAGCTTTCTTT	TRBV5-1	TRBJ1-1	-	few
CASSYSRYSNQPQHF	TGTGCCAGCAGTTACTCCCGCTATAGCAATCAGCCCCAGCATTTT	TRBV6-5	TRBJ1-5	-	-
CASSFGLAGTDTQYF	TGCGCCAGCAGTTTCGGACTAGCGGGGACAGATACGCAGTATTTT	TRBV5-1	TRBJ2-3	TRBD2	-
CASSLLARNYEQYF	TGTGCCAGCTCACTCCTGGCCAGAAACTACGAGCAGTACTTC	TRBV18	TRBJ2-7	-	-
CASSLVGDSPLHF	TGTGCCAGCAGCCTCGTTGGGGATTCACCCCTCCACTTT	TRBV7-9	TRBJ1-6	-	-
CASSLGGRGSAFF	TGCGCCAGCAGCTTGGGTGGCAGGGGAAGTGCTTTCTTT	TRBV5-1	TRBJ1-1	-	-
CASLRERDTEAFF	TGTGCCAGCCTTCGGGAGAGGGACACTGAAGCTTTCTTT	TRBV2	TRBJ1-1	-	many
CATSRDARLNSPLHF	TGTGCCACCAGCAGAGATGCCCGGTTAAATTCACCCCTCCACTTT	TRBV15	TRBJ1-6	-	-
CSARSEHEQYF	TGCAGTGCTAGGTCGGAACACGAGCAGTACTTC	TRBV20-1	TRBJ2-7	-	-
CASTFMGPTGELFF	TGTGCTAGCACATTTATGGGGCCGACCGGGGAGCTGTTTTTT	TRBV12-5	TRBJ2-2	-	-
CASSLGGRNWETQYF	TGTGCCAGCAGCTTGGGCGGGAGGAACTGGGAGACCCAGTACTTC	TRBV5-4	TRBJ2-5	TRBD2	-
CASSLVVLAGGPGSDTQYF	TGTGCCAGCAGCTTAGTAGTCCTAGCGGGAGGGCCTGGGTCAGATACGCAGTATTTT	TRBV13	TRBJ2-3	TRBD2	-
CASSLTSSWGNYGYTF	TGTGCCAGCAGTTTAACGAGTAGCTGGGGAAACTATGGCTACACCTTC	TRBV28	TRBJ1-2	-	-
CASSLGGGTGELFF	TGTGCCAGCAGCTTAGGAGGCGGGACCGGGGAGCTGTTTTTT	TRBV11-2	TRBJ2-2	-	-
CATSHAGETQYF	TGTGCCACCAGCCATGCGGGAGAGACCCAGTACTTC	TRBV15	TRBJ2-5	-	-
CASIPGGSTTEQYF	TGTGCCAGCATCCCCGGCGGGTCCACCACCGAGCAGTACTTC	TRBV28	TRBJ2-7	-	-
CASSKGGSYEQYF	TGTGCCAGCAGCAAGGGGGGCTCCTACGAGCAGTACTTC	TRBV11-3	TRBJ2-7	-	-
CASIPTGRKLTEAFF	TGTGCCAGTATTCCAACAGGGCGTAAGCTCACTGAAGCTTTCTTT	TRBV19	TRBJ1-1	-	-
CASSLVPGRTDTQYF	TGTGCCAGCAGCTTAGTCCCCGGGAGAACAGATACGCAGTATTTT	TRBV7-9	TRBJ2-3	-	-
CASSYSGSTYGYTF	TGTGCCAGCAGTTACTCTGGGTCCACATATGGCTACACCTTC	TRBV6-5	TRBJ1-2	-	-
CASSLYNGVGTEAFF	TGTGCCAGCAGTTTATACAACGGGGTGGGTACTGAAGCTTTCTTT	TRBV28	TRBJ1-1	-	-
CASSEVLKGWAGYTF	TGTGCCAGCAGTGAAGTGTTAAAGGGTTGGGCTGGCTACACCTTC	TRBV6-1	TRBJ1-2	-	-
CASSSSNRATNEKLFF	TGCGCCAGCAGCTCGTCCAACAGGGCAACTAATGAAAAACTGTTTTTT	TRBV5-1	TRBJ1-4	-	once
CASSAGQGEGQPQHF	TGTGCCAGCAGCGCCGGACAGGGGGAGGGTCAGCCCCAGCATTTT	TRBV2	TRBJ1-5	TRBD1	-
CSVGRELTYEQYF	TGCAGCGTTGGAAGGGAATTAACCTACGAGCAGTACTTC	TRBV29-1	TRBJ2-7	-	-
CASSGRSGRVYEQYF	TGTGCCAGCAGCGGAAGGAGCGGGAGGGTTTACGAGCAGTACTTC	TRBV7-9	TRBJ2-7	TRBD2	-
CSVGNRRTDTQYF	TGCAGCGTTGGTAACAGGCGCACAGATACGCAGTATTTT	TRBV29-1	TRBJ2-3	-	-
CASTGHFSSETQYF	TGTGCCAGCACGGGGCACTTCTCTTCCGAGACCCAGTACTTC	TRBV6-1	TRBJ2-5	-	once
CASSLLSGLRTEAFF	TGTGCCAGCAGTTTATTATCCGGGTTGAGGACTGAAGCTTTCTTT	TRBV27	TRBJ1-1	-	-
CASSPGREAFF	TGTGCCAGCTCACCGGGCCGGGAAGCTTTCTTT	TRBV18	TRBJ1-1	-	-
CASSLGRQGREQYF	TGTGCCAGCAGCTTAGGGAGACAGGGGAGAGAGCAGTACTTC	TRBV7-2	TRBJ2-7	TRBD1	-
CASSPTGTVKTGELFF	TGTGCCAGCAGCCCCACTGGGACAGTGAAGACCGGGGAGCTGTTTTTT	TRBV7-2	TRBJ2-2	TRBD1	-
CASRRQGLGDTEAFF	TGTGCCAGCAGGCGACAGGGGTTGGGCGACACTGAAGCTTTCTTT	TRBV6-5	TRBJ1-1	TRBD1	-
CASSRQGSSYNSPLHF	TGTGCCAGCAGCCGACAGGGAAGCTCCTATAATTCACCCCTCCACTTT	TRBV7-9	TRBJ1-6	TRBD1	-
CASSLNPYNEQFF	TGTGCCAGCAGCTTAAATCCTTACAATGAGCAGTTCTTC	TRBV6-4	TRBJ2-1	-	-
CASRERDRGGEKLFF	TGTGCCAGCAGGGAGCGGGACAGGGGTGGTGAAAAACTGTTTTTT	TRBV2	TRBJ1-4	TRBD1	-
CASRQMGQPNEKLFF	TGTGCCAGTAGGCAAATGGGACAGCCAAATGAAAAACTGTTTTTT	TRBV19	TRBJ1-4	TRBD1	-